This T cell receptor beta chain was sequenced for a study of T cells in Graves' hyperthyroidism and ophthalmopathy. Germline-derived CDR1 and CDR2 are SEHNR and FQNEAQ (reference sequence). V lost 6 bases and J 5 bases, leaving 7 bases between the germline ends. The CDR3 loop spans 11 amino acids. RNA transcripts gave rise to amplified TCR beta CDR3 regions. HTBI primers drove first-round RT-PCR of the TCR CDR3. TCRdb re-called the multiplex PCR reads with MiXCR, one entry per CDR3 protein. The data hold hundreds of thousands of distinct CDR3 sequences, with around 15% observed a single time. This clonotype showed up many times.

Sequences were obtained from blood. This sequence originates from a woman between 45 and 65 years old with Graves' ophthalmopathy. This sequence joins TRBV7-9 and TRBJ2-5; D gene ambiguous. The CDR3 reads CASSFGETQYF. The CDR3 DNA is TGTGCCAGCAGTTTTGGGGAGACCCAGTACTTC.